This TCR beta chain was found in a study of CD8 T cells in Susac syndrome. Study details: Sequencing included Susac syndrome patients, 5 or 6 of them with active disease and under ten in remission. When blood was collected, patients with Susac syndrome were therapy-naive, were taking corticosteroids, or were receiving intravenous immunoglobulin alone.

CD8+ and CD4+ T cells from blood underwent TCR beta sequencing, which was carried out in a high-throughput format. While CD8+ and CD4+ T cells were isolated negatively, TEMRA cells were enriched by FACS. This clonotype was seen a few times. Trimming took 6 bases from V and 3 from J, leaving 12 bases between them. The CDR3 sequence is 13 residues long. CDR1 is MDHEN, CDR2 SYDVKM, per germline. Reverse transcription of about 0.5 to 1 ug RNA used random hexamers. TCRdb ran MiXCR on the immunoSEQ multiplex PCR reads and lists one entry per CDR3 protein. The table shows about 120,000 distinct CDR3 sequences, with 96% occurring only once.

V gene TRBV28 combines with J gene TRBJ2-7; no definite D call. This receptor was obtained from a human donor with Susac syndrome. The specimen was CD4+ T cells from PBMCs. The CDR3 loop is CASSSPTFYEQYF. The CDR3, as DNA: TGTGCCAGCAGCTCTCCGACCTTCTACGAGCAGTACTTC.